The entry below gives a single T cell receptor (beta chain) sequence along with its context. The V gene's germline CDR1 is SGHTA and CDR2 FQGNSA. Unmatched junction bases numbered 5, after V lost 5 bases and J lost 7 bases. The CDR3 is made up of 15 amino acids. This specimen comes from a study of blood T cell repertoires in COVID-19. Turning to the study itself: Some COVID-19 samples were acute and others convalescent; all came from the United States, Italy and Spain. The analysed material was cDNA or gDNA that came from T cells, B-cell-depleted T cells, or PBMCs.

How the authors handled the data: Amplification of reference gene primers was used by the study to estimate nucleated cell counts. Using immunoSEQ multiplex PCR, the repertoire was profiled, and TCRdb retains in-frame clones only, with some absent. The V and J calls and clone size come from that table; D and trimming were worked out from the DNA. Of approximately 220,000 clones in the sample, approximately 80% were seen once. The sequenced material came from peripheral blood. The receptor was derived from an elderly woman with acute or convalescent COVID-19. The chain uses TRBV7-2 and TRBJ2-1, with 13 bases lining up with TRBD2. The CDR3 region is CASSTSGGASNEQFF. CDR3 DNA sequence: TGTGCCAGCAGCACTAGCGGGGGGGCAAGTAATGAGCAGTTCTTC.